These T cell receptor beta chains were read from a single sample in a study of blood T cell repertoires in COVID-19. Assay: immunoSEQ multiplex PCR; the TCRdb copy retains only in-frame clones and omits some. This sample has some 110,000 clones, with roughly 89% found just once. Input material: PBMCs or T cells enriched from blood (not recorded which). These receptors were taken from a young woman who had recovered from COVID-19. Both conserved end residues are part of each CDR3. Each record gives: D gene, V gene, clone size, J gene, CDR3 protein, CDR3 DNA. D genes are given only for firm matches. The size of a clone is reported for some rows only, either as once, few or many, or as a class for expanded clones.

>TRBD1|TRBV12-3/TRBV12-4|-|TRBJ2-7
CASRGTGDGEQYF
TGTGCCAGCAGGGGGACAGGGGATGGCGAGCAGTACTTC
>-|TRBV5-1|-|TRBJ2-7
CASSLGTFYEQYF
TGCGCCAGCAGCTTGGGCACTTTCTACGAGCAGTACTTC
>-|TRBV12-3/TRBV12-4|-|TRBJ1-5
CASRASNQPQHF
TGTGCCAGCAGGGCAAGCAATCAGCCCCAGCATTTT
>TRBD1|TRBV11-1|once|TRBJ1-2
CASSMGQGVELGYTF
TGTGCCAGCAGTATGGGACAGGGAGTCGAACTTGGCTACACCTTC
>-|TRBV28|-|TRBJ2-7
CASHASGVGPYEQYF
TGTGCCAGCCACGCGTCGGGGGTTGGTCCCTACGAGCAGTACTTC
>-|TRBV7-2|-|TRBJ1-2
CASSTRPLADYGYTF
TGTGCCAGCAGCACCCGTCCCTTGGCTGACTATGGCTACACCTTC
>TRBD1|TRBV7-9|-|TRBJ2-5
CASRTGAGETQYF
TGTGCCAGCAGAACAGGGGCGGGCGAGACCCAGTACTTC
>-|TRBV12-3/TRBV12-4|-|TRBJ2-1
CASSFRGGYEQFF
TGTGCCAGCAGTTTTAGGGGAGGTTACGAGCAGTTCTTC
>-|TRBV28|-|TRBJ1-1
CASSTWDSNTEAFF
TGTGCCAGCAGTACTTGGGACTCGAACACTGAAGCTTTCTTT
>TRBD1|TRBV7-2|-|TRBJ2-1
CASSQDRAKQFF
TGTGCCAGCAGCCAAGACAGGGCTAAGCAGTTCTTC
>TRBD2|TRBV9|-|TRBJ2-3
CASSVSGGPLDTQYF
TGTGCCAGCAGCGTAAGCGGGGGTCCTCTGGATACGCAGTATTTT
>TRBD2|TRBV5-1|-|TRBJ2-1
CASSLGSSGSIYNEQFF
TGCGCCAGCAGCTTGGGTAGTAGCGGGAGTATCTACAATGAGCAGTTCTTC
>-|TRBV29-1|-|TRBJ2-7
CSVGGLGYEQYF
TGCAGCGTTGGAGGACTGGGCTACGAGCAGTACTTC
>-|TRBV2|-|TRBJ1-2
CASSGQQGGTFGYGYTF
TGTGCCAGCAGTGGCCAACAAGGAGGGACCTTTGGCTATGGCTACACCTTC
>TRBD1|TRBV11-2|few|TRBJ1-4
CASSRNRGGEKLFF
TGTGCCAGCAGCCGCAACAGGGGGGGGGAAAAACTGTTTTTT
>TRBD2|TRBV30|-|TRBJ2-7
CAWSVFWGGAAHEQYF
TGTGCCTGGAGTGTATTCTGGGGAGGGGCGGCACACGAGCAGTACTTC
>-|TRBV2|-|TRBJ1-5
CASNEQEYSDQPQHF
TGTGCCAGCAATGAACAGGAGTATAGCGATCAGCCCCAGCATTTT
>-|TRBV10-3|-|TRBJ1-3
CATIPLTSGNTIYF
TGTGCCACCATCCCGTTAACGAGTGGAAACACCATATATTTT
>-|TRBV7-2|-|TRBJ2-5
CASSLDRLETQYF
TGTGCCAGCAGCTTAGACAGGTTGGAGACCCAGTACTTC
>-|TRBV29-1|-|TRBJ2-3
CSVDTVTDTQYF
TGCAGCGTGGACACGGTCACAGATACGCAGTATTTT
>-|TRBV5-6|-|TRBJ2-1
CASSPLIFSYNEQFF
TGTGCCAGCAGCCCACTCATTTTTTCCTACAATGAGCAGTTCTTC
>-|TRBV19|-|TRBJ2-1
CASSRGGNEQFF
TGTGCCAGTAGCCGAGGCGGCAATGAGCAGTTCTTC
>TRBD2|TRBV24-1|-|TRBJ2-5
CATSEGGLETQYF
TGTGCCACCAGTGAGGGGGGGTTGGAGACCCAGTACTTC
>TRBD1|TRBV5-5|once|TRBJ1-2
CASSSGTGINYGYTF
TGTGCCAGCAGCTCAGGGACAGGGATTAACTATGGCTACACCTTC
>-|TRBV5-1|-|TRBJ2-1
CASSSTLNGGPYNEQFF
TGCGCCAGCAGCTCCACCCTGAACGGCGGTCCCTACAATGAGCAGTTCTTC
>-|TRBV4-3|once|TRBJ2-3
CASSHSGRGADTQYF
TGCGCCAGCAGCCATTCCGGCAGGGGGGCAGATACGCAGTATTTT
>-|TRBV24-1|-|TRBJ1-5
CAAVDRLVDQPQHF
TGTGCCGCCGTCGACAGGTTGGTCGATCAGCCCCAGCATTTT
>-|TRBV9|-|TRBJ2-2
CASSLGAGTGELFF
TGTGCCAGCAGCCTAGGGGCAGGGACCGGGGAGCTGTTTTTT
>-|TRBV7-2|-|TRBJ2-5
CASSPGVTQYF
TGTGCCAGCAGTCCGGGAGTGACCCAGTACTTC
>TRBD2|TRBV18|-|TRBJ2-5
CASSPAGGLAAQETQYF
TGTGCCAGCTCACCTGCCGGAGGACTAGCGGCACAAGAGACCCAGTACTTC
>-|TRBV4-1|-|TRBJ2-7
CASSPGSSGSYEQYF
TGCGCCAGCAGCCCGGGGAGTAGCGGATCCTACGAGCAGTACTTC
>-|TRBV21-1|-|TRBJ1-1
CASNSTDPGNTEAFF
TGTGCCAGCAACTCTACAGATCCTGGGAACACTGAAGCTTTCTTT
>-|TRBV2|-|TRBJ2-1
CASSPTGSYNEQFF
TGTGCCAGCAGTCCAACCGGTTCCTACAATGAGCAGTTCTTC
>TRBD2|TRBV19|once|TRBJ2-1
CASSRDYNNEQFF
TGTGCCAGTAGTAGGGACTACAACAATGAGCAGTTCTTC
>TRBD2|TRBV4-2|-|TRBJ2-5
CASSQDPPGGGETQYF
TGTGCCAGCAGCCAAGATCCCCCGGGAGGGGGGGAGACCCAGTACTTC
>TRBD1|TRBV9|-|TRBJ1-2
CASSTGTAVYGYTF
TGTGCCAGCAGCACCGGGACAGCGGTTTATGGCTACACCTTC
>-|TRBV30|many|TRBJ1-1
CAWTRPPRTEAFF
TGTGCCTGGACCAGGCCCCCTCGCACTGAAGCTTTCTTT
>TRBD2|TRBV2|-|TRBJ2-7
CASRVGLTPSGSSYEQYF
TGTGCCAGCAGAGTTGGACTTACGCCTAGCGGGAGCTCCTACGAGCAGTACTTC
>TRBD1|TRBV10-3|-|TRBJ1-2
CAITGGYGYTF
TGTGCCATCACAGGGGGGTATGGCTACACCTTC
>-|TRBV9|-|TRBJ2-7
CASSPQAGRSYEQYF
TGTGCCAGCAGCCCCCAGGCGGGGAGGTCATACGAGCAGTACTTC